This entry features one TCR beta chain sequence. Antigen specificity is unknown. Data came from immunoSEQ multiplex PCR; TCRdb stores just in-frame clones and leaves some out. The table records around 180,000 clones, around 94% of them present only once. The data were obtained in a study of T cell responses to AZD1222 COVID-19 vaccine. Study-wide results and limits: Two AZD1222 administrations were followed by greater Spike-specific TCR breadth and depth. Vaccine-associated CD4 TCRs ranged over spike, dominating at 160-218 and 743-854. Females outnumbered males among donors, who were mostly white British; clonal diversity was possibly underestimated.

J was trimmed by 7 bases and V by 4 bases; bases with no gene match: 7. Germline values: CDR1 SGHRS, CDR2 YFSETQ. The CDR3 is made up of 15 amino acids. This sequence joins TRBV5-1 and TRBJ2-1; 11 bases fit TRBD2. The source material was peripheral blood, sampled 28 days after the second AZD1222 dose. This clonotype was obtained from an adult who received the AZD1222 COVID-19 vaccine. The CDR3 spells CASSLRASGRNEQFF. The DNA of the CDR3 is TGCGCCAGCAGCCTTAGGGCTAGCGGGAGGAATGAGCAGTTCTTC.